This T cell receptor (beta chain) was obtained from a study of T cell repertoires in cytomegalovirus infection (dated by TCRdb to between 2018 and 2021). With regard to the full study: Because public TCR beta signatures pointed to carriage of CMV infection together with the matching HLA type, the HLA type of each donor mattered for the analysis.

In its sample, this clonotype was seen a few times. What this receptor recognizes is not known. No base quality information exists; no much larger clone differs at one position. Results and caveats for the whole study, not just this receptor: In both this cohort and an independent 352-donor cohort, the cumulative frequency of public TCR beta family members distinguished carriers of CMV infection plus the relevant HLA type. The ex vivo response was dominated by HLA-C-restricted CMV-specific TCR beta clonotypes, and the single most frequent clonotype in two of eight donors was supplied by these HLA-C-restricted clonotypes.

The CDR3 runs 17 residues from the cysteine to the phenylalanine. The CDR3 DNA has 51 bases and is translated from base 1. The germline V gene sets CDR1 to SGHVS and CDR2 to FQNEAQ. Germline trimming amounts to 3 bases on V and 7 bases on J, with 12 as the count of junction bases outside the gene matches. TCRdb shows the sequencer as Illumina HiSeq 1500. TCRdb applied fastp at Q25 and MiXCR to the public reads, then kept only in-frame beta chains. Rows are combined by CDR3 protein, so each entry shows the most common genes and DNA. The sample has about 68,000 distinct CDR3 sequences on record, more than 20% of them singletons. In total, the top ten clones hold 79% of the sample.

The sequence was obtained from a human donor in good health (CMV status not recorded). Some clones in this sample may be carry-over from other donors' samples. In this chain, TRBV7-8 is recombined with TRBJ2-7, with 13 middle bases fitting TRBD2. The source material was PBMCs, sequenced either directly or after in vitro stimulation (not recorded which). This receptor carries the CDR3 CASSLVATSGRAREQYF. Read as DNA, the sequence is TGTGCCAGCAGCTTGGTAGCTACTAGCGGGAGGGCCCGGGAGCAGTACTTC.